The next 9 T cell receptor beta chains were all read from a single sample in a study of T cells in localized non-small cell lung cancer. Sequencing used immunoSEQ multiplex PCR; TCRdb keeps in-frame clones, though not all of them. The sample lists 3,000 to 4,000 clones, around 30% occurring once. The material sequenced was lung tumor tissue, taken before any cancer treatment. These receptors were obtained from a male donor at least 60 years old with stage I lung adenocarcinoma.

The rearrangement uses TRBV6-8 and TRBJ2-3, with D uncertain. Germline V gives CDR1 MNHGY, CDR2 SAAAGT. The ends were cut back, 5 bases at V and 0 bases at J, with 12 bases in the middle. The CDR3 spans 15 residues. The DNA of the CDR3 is TGTGCCAGCAGTGTGTACCTAACTAGCACAGATACGCAGTATTTT. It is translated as CASSVYLTSTDTQYF.

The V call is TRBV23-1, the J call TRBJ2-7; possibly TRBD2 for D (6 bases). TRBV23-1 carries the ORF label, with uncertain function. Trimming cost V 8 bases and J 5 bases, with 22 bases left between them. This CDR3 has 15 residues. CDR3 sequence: CASPHDEGDFHEQYV. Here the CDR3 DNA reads TGCGCCAGCCCCCACGACGAAGGGGACTTTCACGAGCAGTACGTC.

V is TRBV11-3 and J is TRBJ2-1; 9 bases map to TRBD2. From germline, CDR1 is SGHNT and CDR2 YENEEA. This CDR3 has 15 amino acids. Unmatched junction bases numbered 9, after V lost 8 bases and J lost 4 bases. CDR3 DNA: TGTGCCAGCGGCCTGAGCGGGGGGAAGTACAATGAGCAGTTCTTC. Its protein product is CASGLSGGKYNEQFF.

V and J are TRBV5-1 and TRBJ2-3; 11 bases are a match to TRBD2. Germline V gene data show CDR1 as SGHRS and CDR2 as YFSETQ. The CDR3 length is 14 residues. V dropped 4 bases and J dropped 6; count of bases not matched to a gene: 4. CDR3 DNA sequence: TGCGCCAGCAGCATGACTAGCGGGGAGGATACGCAGTATTTT. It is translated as CASSMTSGEDTQYF.

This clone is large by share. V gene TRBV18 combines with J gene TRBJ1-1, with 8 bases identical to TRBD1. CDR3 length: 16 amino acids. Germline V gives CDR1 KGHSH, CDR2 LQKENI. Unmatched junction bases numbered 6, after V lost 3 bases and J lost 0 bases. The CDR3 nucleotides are TGTGCCAGCTCACCTAGGACAGGGTACATGAACACTGAAGCTTTCTTT. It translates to CASSPRTGYMNTEAFF.

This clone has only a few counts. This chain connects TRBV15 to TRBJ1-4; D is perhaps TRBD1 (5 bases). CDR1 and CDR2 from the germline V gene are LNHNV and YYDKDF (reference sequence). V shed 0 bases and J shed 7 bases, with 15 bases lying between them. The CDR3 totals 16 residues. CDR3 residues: CATSREGGDGLEKLFF. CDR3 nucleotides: TGTGCCACCAGCAGAGAGGGTGGGGACGGACTTGAAAAACTGTTTTTT.

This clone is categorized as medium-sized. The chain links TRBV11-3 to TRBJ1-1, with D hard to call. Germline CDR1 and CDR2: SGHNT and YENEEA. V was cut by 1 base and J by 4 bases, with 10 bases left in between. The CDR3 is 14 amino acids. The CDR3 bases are TGTGCCAGCAGCTTAGTTGTAGTGGGCACTGAAGCTTTCTTT. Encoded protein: CASSLVVVGTEAFF.

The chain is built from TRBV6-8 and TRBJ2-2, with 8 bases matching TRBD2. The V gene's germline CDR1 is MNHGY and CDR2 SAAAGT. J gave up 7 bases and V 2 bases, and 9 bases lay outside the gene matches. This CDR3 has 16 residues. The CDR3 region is CASSYPTGGPSGELFF. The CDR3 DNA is TGTGCCAGCAGTTACCCGACGGGAGGGCCCAGCGGGGAGCTGTTTTTT.

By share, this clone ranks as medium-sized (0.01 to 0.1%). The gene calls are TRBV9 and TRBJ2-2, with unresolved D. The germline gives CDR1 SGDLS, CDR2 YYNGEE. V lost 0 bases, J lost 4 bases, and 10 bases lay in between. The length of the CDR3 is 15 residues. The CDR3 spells CASSVVRSPTGELFF. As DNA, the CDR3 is TGTGCCAGCAGCGTAGTGAGGTCACCCACCGGGGAGCTGTTTTTT.